The source of this T cell receptor beta chain is a study of T-cell memory formation after mild COVID-19. The germline V and J ends were trimmed by 0 bases and 3 bases, with 6 bases remaining between them. The CDR3 extends over 13 amino acids. From germline, CDR1 is SGDLS and CDR2 YYNGEE. Employing constant-segment primers, 5'RACE generated TCR alpha and TCR beta cDNA libraries bearing sample barcodes and UMIs. TCRdb independently ran MiXCR on the 5' RACE reads; one entry per CDR3 protein. The sample has 550,000 to 700,000 distinct CDR3 sequences; roughly 17% are singletons. The sequence derives from an adult woman who had mild COVID-19 (a few samples of this study predate the infection). Cell type and time point are not known. This chain connects TRBV9 to TRBJ2-5; no clear D gene. The sequenced sample consisted of PBMCs or a T cell subset sorted from them (not recorded which). CDR3 protein: CASSVGYKETQYF. As DNA, the CDR3 is TGTGCCAGCAGCGTAGGGTACAAAGAGACCCAGTACTTC.